The source of this T cell receptor (beta chain) is a study of T-cell reconstitution after alpha-beta-depleted transplantation in children. Findings and caveats of the study: Alpha-beta T cells about two months after transplant reportedly derived from several hundred expanded graft clones. Once a year had passed after transplant, T-cell counts and diversity came mostly from newly produced T cells.

Using unique molecular identifiers, the investigators prepared the TCRbeta library. TCRdb processed the PCR reads anew with MiXCR; each CDR3 protein has one entry. The table includes approximately 980,000 distinct CDR3 sequences, about 31% detected once. Remarks on this clonotype: The antigen remains unidentified.

The sample here was PBMCs, mostly from graft donor cells, taken 360 days after TCRalphabeta/CD19-depleted stem cell transplant. The sequence was obtained from a boy younger than two who had a stem cell transplant for SCID, so the T cells may come from the graft donor.

The CDR3 DNA is TGCGCCAGCAGCAAAACTAGCGGCGTCCCATATACGCAGTATTTT. As protein: CASSKTSGVPYTQYF. The chain is built from TRBV4-1 and TRBJ2-3; 8 nucleotides match TRBD2. Germline CDR1 reads MGHRA; CDR2 reads YSYEKL. The CDR3 runs to 15 residues. V lost 5 bases, J lost 7 bases, and 11 bases stayed unmatched.